Each of the 7 T cell receptor beta chains below was sequenced from the same sample in a study of cytotoxic CD8 clonotypes in ibrutinib-treated CLL. The repertoire was sequenced with immunoSEQ multiplex PCR; TCRdb's copy has only in-frame clones and lacks some. This table holds roughly 250,000 clones, less than 75% found once. The source material was PBMCs, sampled after 24 months of ibrutinib treatment. These receptors were obtained from a human donor with chronic lymphocytic leukemia.

This chain joins TRBV10-1 and TRBJ2-3; tentative D call: TRBD2 (6 bases). Looked up from germline, CDR1 is WNHNN and CDR2 is SYGVQD (reference sequence). V gave up 2 bases and J gave up 0 bases, with 15 bases separating them. CDR3 length equals 17 residues. Here the CDR3 DNA reads TGCGCCAGCAGTGAGAACGCGGGACCGTTTAGCACAGATACGCAGTATTTT. It yields the protein CASSENAGPFSTDTQYF.

The CDR3 sequence: CASSEGGVQPQHF. For the CDR3, the DNA is TGTGCCAGCAGTGAAGGGGGCGTTCAGCCCCAGCATTTT. The J gene is TRBJ1-5, the V gene TRBV6-1; a possible D gene is TRBD1 (5 bases). V lost 1 base and J lost 6, with 7 bases in between. Per the germline V gene, CDR1 is MNHNS and CDR2 is SASEGT. This CDR3 contains 13 residues.

The chain joins TRBV7-9 to TRBJ1-2, with TRBD1 matching over 7 bases. This CDR3 comprises 14 residues. CDR1 SEHNR and CDR2 FQNEAQ come from the germline V gene (reference sequence). V lost 1 base, J lost 6 bases, and 5 bases stayed unmatched. The CDR3 DNA sequence: TGTGCCAGCAGCTTAGAAGACAGGGCGCATGGCTACACCTTC. It translates to CASSLEDRAHGYTF. The full variable domain, with the rest looked up from reference TRBV7-9 and TRBJ1-2, is DTGVSQNPRHKITKRGQNVTFRCDPISEHNRLYWYRQTLGQGPEFLTYFQNEAQLEKSRLLSDRFSAERPKGSFSTLEIQRTEQGDSAMYLCASSLEDRAHGYTFGSGTRLTVV.

This chain connects TRBV11-2 to TRBJ2-1, with 12 bases that match TRBD2. V lost 4 bases to trimming and J lost 5 bases; unmatched junction nucleotides: 6. The germline V gene encodes CDR1 SGHAT and CDR2 FQNNGV. The CDR3 totals 16 residues. The CDR3 reads CASSSRLAGEHNEQFF. The CDR3 bases are TGTGCCAGCAGCTCAAGACTAGCGGGAGAACACAATGAGCAGTTCTTC.

This clone was seen a single time. This rearrangement joins TRBV15 to TRBJ1-1, with D possibly being TRBD1 (5 bases). Germline V gene lookup returns CDR1 LNHNV and CDR2 YYDKDF (reference sequence). V lost 1 base, J lost 5 bases, and 11 bases lay in between. This CDR3 is built from 14 residues. CDR3 sequence reads: CATSRGGEGTEAFF. The CDR3, as DNA: TGTGCCACCAGCAGAGGTGGGGAGGGGACTGAAGCTTTCTTT.

The rearrangement links TRBV27 to TRBJ2-3, with D possibly being TRBD2 (5 bases). Germline V gene data show CDR1 as MNHEY and CDR2 as SMNVEV (reference sequence). V was trimmed by 5 bases and J by 6 bases, leaving 12 bases between them. This CDR3 is 13 amino acids long. CDR3 in amino acids: CASSRGLVDTQYF. The DNA for the CDR3 is TGTGCCAGCAGTCGCGGGCTGGTGGATACGCAGTATTTT.

The chain joins TRBV27 to TRBJ1-2; 9 nucleotides align to TRBD1. The length of the CDR3 is 17 residues. Germline trimming cut 2 bases from V and 4 bases from J; bases unmatched to any gene: 11. Germline V gives CDR1 MNHEY, CDR2 SMNVEV (reference sequence). This CDR3 reads CASSLKGQGIFGYGYTF. The CDR3 bases are TGTGCCAGCAGTTTAAAGGGACAGGGCATTTTTGGCTATGGCTACACCTTC.